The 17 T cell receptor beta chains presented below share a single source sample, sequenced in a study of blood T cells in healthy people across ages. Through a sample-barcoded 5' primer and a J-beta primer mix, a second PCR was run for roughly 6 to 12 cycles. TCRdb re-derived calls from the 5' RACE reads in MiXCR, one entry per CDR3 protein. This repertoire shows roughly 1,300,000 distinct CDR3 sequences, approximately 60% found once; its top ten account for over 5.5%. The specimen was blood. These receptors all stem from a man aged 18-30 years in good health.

CDR3 loop: CASSYGAGLNEKLFF. The CDR3 nucleotides read TGTGCCAGCAGTTATGGAGCAGGGTTAAATGAAAAACTGTTTTTT. The chain combines TRBV6-1 with TRBJ1-4; D might be TRBD1 (5 bases). V was cut by 5 bases and J by 5 bases, with 15 bases left in between. The CDR3 loop spans 15 amino acids. The germline gives CDR1 MNHNS, CDR2 SASEGT.

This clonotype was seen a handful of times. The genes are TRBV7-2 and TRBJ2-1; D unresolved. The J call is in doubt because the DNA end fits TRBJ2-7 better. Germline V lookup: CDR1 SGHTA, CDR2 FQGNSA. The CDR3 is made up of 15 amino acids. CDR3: CASSFSEGPYNEQYF. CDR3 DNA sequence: TGTGCCAGCAGCTTCAGCGAAGGGCCCTACAATGAGCAGTACTTC.

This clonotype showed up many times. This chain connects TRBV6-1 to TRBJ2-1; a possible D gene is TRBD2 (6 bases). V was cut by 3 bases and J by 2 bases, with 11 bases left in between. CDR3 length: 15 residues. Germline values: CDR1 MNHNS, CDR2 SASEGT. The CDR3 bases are TGTGCCAGCAGTGACTCGCGGGACGCCTACAATGAGCAGTTCTTC. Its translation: CASSDSRDAYNEQFF.

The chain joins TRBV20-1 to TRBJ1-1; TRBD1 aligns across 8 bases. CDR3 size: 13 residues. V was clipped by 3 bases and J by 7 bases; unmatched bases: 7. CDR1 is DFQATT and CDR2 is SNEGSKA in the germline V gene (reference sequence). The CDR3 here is CSARKTGAYEAFF. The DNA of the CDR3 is TGCAGTGCTAGGAAGACAGGGGCATATGAAGCTTTCTTT.

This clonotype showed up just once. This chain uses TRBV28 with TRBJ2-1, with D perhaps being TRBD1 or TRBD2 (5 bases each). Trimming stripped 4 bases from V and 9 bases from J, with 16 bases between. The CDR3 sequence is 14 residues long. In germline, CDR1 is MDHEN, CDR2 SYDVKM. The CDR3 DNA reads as TGTGCCAGCAGTTCAATAATTCGTGGGGGTGAGCAGTTCTTC. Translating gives CASSSIIRGGEQFF.

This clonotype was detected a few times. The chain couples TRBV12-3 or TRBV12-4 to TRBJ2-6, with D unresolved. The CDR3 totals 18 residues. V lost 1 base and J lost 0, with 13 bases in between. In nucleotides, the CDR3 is TGTGCCAGCAGTTTAGGTGGCAGACCCATCTCTGGGGCCAACGTCCTGACTTTC. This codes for CASSLGGRPISGANVLTF.

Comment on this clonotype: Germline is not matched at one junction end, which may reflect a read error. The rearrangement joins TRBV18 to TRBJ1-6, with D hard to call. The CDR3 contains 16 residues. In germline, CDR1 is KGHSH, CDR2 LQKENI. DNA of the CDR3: TGTGCCAGCACACCAAGTCCGACGGTCTATAATTCACCCCTCCACTTT. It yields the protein CASTPSPTVYNSPLHF.

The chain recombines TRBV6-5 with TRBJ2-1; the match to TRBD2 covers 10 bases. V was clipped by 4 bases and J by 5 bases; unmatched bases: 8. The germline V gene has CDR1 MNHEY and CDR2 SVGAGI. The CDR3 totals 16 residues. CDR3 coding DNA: TGTGCCAGCAGTTTTAGCGGGGGGCTTTGGAACAATGAGCAGTTCTTC. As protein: CASSFSGGLWNNEQFF.

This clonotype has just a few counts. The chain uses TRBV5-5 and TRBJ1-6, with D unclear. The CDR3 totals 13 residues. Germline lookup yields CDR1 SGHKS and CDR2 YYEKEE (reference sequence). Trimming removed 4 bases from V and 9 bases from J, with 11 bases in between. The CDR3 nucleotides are TGTGCCAGCAGCCCTGGCGTCGTTTCACCCCTCCACTTT. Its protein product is CASSPGVVSPLHF.

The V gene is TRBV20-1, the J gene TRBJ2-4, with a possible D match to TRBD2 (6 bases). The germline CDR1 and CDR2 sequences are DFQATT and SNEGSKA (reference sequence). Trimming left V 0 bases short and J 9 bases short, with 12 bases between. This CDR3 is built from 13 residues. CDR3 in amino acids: CSARERRGGIQYF. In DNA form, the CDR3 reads TGCAGTGCTAGAGAGAGGAGGGGAGGCATTCAGTACTTC.

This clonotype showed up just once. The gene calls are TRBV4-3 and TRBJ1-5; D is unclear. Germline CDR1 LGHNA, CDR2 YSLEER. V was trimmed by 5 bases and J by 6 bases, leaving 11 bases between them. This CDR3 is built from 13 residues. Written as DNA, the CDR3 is TGCGCCAGCAGCGATGTTGGCGGTCAGCCCCAGCATTTT. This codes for CASSDVGGQPQHF.

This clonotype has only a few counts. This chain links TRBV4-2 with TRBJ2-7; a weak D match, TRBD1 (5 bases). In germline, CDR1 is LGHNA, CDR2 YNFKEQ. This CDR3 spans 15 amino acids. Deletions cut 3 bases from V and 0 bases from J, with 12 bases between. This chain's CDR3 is CASSQPSGNSYEQYF. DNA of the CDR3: TGTGCCAGCAGCCAGCCGTCAGGGAACTCCTACGAGCAGTACTTC.

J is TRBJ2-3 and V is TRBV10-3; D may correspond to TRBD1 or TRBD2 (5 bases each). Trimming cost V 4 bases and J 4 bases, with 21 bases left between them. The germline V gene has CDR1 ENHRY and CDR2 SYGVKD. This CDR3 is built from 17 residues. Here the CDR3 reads CAISVEVPTWDPDTQYF. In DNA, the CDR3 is TGTGCCATCAGTGTTGAGGTACCCACCTGGGACCCAGATACGCAGTATTTT.

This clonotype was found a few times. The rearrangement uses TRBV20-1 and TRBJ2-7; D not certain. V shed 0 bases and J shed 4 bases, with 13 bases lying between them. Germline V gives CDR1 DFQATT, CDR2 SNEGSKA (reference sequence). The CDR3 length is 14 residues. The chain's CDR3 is CSARDRALNYEQYF. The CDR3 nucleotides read TGCAGTGCTAGAGATAGGGCCCTTAATTACGAGCAGTACTTC.

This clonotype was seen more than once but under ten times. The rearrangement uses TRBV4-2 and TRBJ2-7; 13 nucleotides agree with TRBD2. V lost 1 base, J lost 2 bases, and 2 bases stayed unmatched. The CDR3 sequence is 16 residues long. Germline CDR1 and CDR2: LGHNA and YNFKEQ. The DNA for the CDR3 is TGTGCCAGCAGCCAAGTGGGGACTAGCGGGACCTACGAGCAGTACTTC. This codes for CASSQVGTSGTYEQYF.

The chain's CDR3 is CAWSKAAYEQYF. The CDR3 bases are TGTGCCTGGAGTAAGGCTGCCTACGAGCAGTACTTC. V and J are TRBV30 and TRBJ2-7; no clear D. V was cut by 2 bases and J by 2 bases, with 7 bases left in between. Germline lookup yields CDR1 GTSNPN and CDR2 SVGIG (reference sequence). This CDR3 has 12 residues.

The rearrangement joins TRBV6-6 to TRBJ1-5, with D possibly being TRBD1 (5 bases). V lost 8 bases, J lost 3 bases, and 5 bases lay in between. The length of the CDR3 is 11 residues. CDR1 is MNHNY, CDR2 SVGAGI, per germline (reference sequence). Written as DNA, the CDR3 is TGTGCCAGCGGGGCCAATCAGCCCCAGCATTTT. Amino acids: CASGANQPQHF.